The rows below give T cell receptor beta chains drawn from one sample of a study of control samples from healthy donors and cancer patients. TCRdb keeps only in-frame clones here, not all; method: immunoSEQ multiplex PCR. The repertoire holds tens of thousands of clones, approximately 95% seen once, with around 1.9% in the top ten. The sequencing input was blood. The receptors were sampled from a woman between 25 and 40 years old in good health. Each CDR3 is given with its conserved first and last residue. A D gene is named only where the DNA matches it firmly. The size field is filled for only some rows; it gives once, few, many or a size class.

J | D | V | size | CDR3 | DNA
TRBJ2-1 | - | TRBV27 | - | CASSFGVPYNEQFF | TGTGCCAGCAGTTTCGGGGTCCCCTACAATGAGCAGTTCTTC
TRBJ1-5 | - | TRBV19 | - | CASRTTDISQTPYSNQPQHF | TGTGCCAGTAGGACCACGGACATCTCCCAAACACCATATAGCAATCAGCCCCAGCATTTT
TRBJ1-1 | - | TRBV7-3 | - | CASSLMGSAEAFF | TGTGCCAGCAGCTTAATGGGCAGCGCTGAAGCTTTCTTT
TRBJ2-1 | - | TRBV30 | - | CAWRIEPSYNEQFF | TGTGCCTGGAGGATCGAGCCCTCCTACAATGAGCAGTTCTTC
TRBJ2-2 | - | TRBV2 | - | CASSESRNTGELFF | TGTGCCAGCAGTGAAAGCAGGAACACCGGGGAGCTGTTTTTT
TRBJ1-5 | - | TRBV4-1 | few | CASSQDLGVGQPQHF | TGCGCCAGCAGCCAAGATTTGGGAGTTGGGCAGCCCCAGCATTTT
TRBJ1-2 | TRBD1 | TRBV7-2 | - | CASSRSGGAINYGYTF | TGTGCCAGCAGCCGGTCAGGGGGAGCGATTAACTATGGCTACACCTTC
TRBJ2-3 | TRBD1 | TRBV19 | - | CASSQGGQGTDTQYF | TGTGCCAGTAGCCAAGGGGGACAGGGTACAGATACGCAGTATTTT
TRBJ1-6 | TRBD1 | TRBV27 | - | CASSRQGVNSPLHF | TGTGCCAGCAGTCGACAGGGGGTGAATTCACCCCTCCACTTT
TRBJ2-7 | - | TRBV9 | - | CASSANRDTSYEQYF | TGTGCCAGCAGCGCAAACCGGGACACCTCCTACGAGCAGTACTTC
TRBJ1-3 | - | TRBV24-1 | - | CATSVGNTIYF | TGTGCCACCAGTGTTGGAAACACCATATATTTT
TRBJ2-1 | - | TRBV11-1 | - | CASSLFGSSEIRIF | TGTGCCAGCAGCTTATTTGGAAGTAGTGAGATACGGATCTTC
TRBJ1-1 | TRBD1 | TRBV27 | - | CASSLFGTGNTEAFF | TGTGCCAGCAGTTTATTCGGGACAGGGAACACTGAAGCTTTCTTT
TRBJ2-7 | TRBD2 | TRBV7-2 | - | CASSSTSGLAGARSEQYF | TGTGCCAGCAGCTCCACCTCGGGACTAGCGGGAGCCCGAAGCGAGCAGTACTTC
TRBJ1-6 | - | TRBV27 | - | CASSPGQLSPLHF | TGTGCCAGCAGCCCGGGACAATTATCACCCCTCCACTTT
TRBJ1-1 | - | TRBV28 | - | CASSLRSGSAFF | TGTGCCAGCAGTTTAAGGTCAGGGTCTGCTTTCTTT
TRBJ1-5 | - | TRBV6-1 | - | CASSVTGANSNQPQHF | TGTGCCAGCAGTGTTACTGGGGCCAATAGCAATCAGCCCCAGCATTTT
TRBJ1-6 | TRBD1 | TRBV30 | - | CAWKWDRVNSPLHF | TGTGCCTGGAAATGGGACAGGGTTAATTCACCCCTCCACTTT
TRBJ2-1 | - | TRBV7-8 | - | CASSLSGRVQFF | TGTGCCAGCAGCCTCTCAGGCAGAGTGCAGTTCTTC
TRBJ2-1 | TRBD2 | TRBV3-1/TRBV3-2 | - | CASSLTRPGLADNEQFF | TGTGCCAGCAGCCTGACAAGGCCGGGACTAGCGGACAATGAGCAGTTCTTC
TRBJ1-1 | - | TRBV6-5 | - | CASSTEMNTEAFF | TGTGCCAGCAGTACAGAGATGAACACTGAAGCTTTCTTT
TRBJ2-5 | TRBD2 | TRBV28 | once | CASSSSGTQETQYF | TGTGCCAGCAGTTCTAGCGGGACCCAAGAGACCCAGTACTTC
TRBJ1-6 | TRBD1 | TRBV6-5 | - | CASSAKGQGNSPLHF | TGTGCCAGCTCCGCTAAAGGACAGGGAAATTCACCCCTCCACTTT
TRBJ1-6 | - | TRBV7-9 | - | CASSKTQGPLHF | TGTGCCAGCAGCAAGACGCAGGGCCCCCTCCACTTT
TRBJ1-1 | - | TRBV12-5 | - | CASGSGTLNPEAFF | TGTGCTAGTGGTTCCGGGACACTTAATCCCGAAGCTTTCTTT
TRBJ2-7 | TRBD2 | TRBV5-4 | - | CASSIGTRGREQYF | TGTGCCAGCAGCATCGGGACTAGAGGTCGCGAGCAGTACTTC
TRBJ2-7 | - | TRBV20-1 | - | CSARVDYEQYF | TGCAGTGCTAGAGTTGACTACGAGCAGTACTTC
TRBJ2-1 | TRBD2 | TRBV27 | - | CATVTSGRAWEQFF | TGTGCCACCGTCACTAGCGGGAGGGCCTGGGAGCAGTTCTTC
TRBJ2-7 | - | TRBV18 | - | CASSQGPSYEQYF | TGTGCCAGCTCACAGGGGCCCTCCTACGAGCAGTACTTC
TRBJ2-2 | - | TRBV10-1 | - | CASSRYSGELFF | TGCGCCAGCAGTCGATATTCCGGGGAGCTGTTTTTT
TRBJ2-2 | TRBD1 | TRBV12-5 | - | CASGLVGTGNTGELFF | TGTGCTAGTGGTTTGGTCGGGACAGGGAACACCGGGGAGCTGTTTTTT
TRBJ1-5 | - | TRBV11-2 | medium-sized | CASSLGSSLNQPQHF | TGTGCCAGCAGCTTAGGTTCGAGCCTCAATCAGCCCCAGCATTTT
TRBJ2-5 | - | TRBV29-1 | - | CSARAQETQYF | TGCAGCGCCCGGGCACAAGAGACCCAGTACTTC
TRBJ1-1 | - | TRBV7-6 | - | CASSLGDITEAFF | TGTGCCAGCAGCTTAGGCGACATCACTGAAGCTTTCTTT
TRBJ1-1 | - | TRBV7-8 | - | CASSLASGGGTEAFF | TGTGCCAGCAGCTTAGCGTCGGGGGGTGGGACTGAAGCTTTCTTT
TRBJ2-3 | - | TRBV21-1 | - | CASSKGSKDTQYF | TGTGCCAGCAGCAAAGGATCGAAAGATACGCAGTATTTT
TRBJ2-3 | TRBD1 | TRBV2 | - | CASRRDRGPDTQYF | TGTGCCAGCCGCCGGGACAGGGGGCCAGATACGCAGTATTTT
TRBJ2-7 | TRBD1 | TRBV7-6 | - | CASSLASGGGEQYF | TGTGCCAGCAGCTTAGCTTCAGGGGGCGGCGAGCAGTACTTC
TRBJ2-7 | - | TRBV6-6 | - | CASSYSTARRYEQYF | TGTGCCAGCAGTTACTCGACTGCCAGGAGATACGAGCAGTACTTC
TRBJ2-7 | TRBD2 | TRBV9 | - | CASSAGGTSGPYEQYF | TGTGCCAGCAGCGCGGGAGGGACTAGCGGCCCCTACGAGCAGTACTTC
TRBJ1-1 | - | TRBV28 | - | CASPDGRGNTEAFF | TGTGCCAGCCCCGACGGCCGGGGGAACACTGAAGCTTTCTTT
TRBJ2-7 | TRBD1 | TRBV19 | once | CASSLQGAPEQYF | TGTGCCAGTAGTCTTCAGGGGGCCCCCGAGCAGTACTTC
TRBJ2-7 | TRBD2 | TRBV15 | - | CATRGVGRQTEQYF | TGTGCCACCCGGGGGGTCGGGAGGCAGACCGAGCAGTACTTC
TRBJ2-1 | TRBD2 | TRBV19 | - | CASSKTSGTYNEQFF | TGTGCCAGTAGCAAGACTAGCGGGACCTACAATGAGCAGTTCTTC
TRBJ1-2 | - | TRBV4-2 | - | CASSPREDGVHYGYTF | TGTGCCAGCAGCCCGCGCGAAGACGGAGTTCACTATGGCTACACCTTC
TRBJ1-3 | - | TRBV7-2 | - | CASSFTGRASGNTIYF | TGTGCCAGCAGCTTTACAGGCCGCGCCTCTGGAAACACCATATATTTT
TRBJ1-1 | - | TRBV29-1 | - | CSPGEAFF | TGCAGCCCAGGGGAAGCTTTCTTT
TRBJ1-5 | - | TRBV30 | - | CAWSVSGNQPQHF | TGTGCCTGGAGTGTGTCCGGTAATCAGCCCCAGCATTTT
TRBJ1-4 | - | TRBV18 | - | CASSWQFNEKLFF | TGTGCCAGCTCGTGGCAGTTTAATGAAAAACTGTTTTTT
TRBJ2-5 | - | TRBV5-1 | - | CASSLGQETQYF | TGCGCCAGCAGCTTAGGGCAAGAGACCCAGTACTTC
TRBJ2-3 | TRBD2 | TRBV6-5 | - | CASREATDTQYF | TGTGCCAGCCGGGAGGCCACAGATACGCAGTATTTT
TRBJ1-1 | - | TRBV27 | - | CASREVLNTEAFF | TGTGCCAGCAGGGAGGTTCTAAACACTGAAGCTTTCTTT
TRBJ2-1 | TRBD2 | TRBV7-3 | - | CASSVSSGRASEQFF | TGTGCCAGCAGCGTTTCTAGCGGGAGGGCCTCTGAGCAGTTCTTC
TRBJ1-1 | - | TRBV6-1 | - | CASSEERYFTEAFF | TGTGCCAGCAGTGAGGAAAGGTATTTTACTGAAGCTTTCTTT
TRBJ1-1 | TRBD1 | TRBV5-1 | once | CASTYEGAGGTEAFF | TGCGCCAGCACCTATGAGGGGGCAGGGGGGACTGAAGCTTTCTTT